What follows are 5 T cell receptor beta chains derived from one specimen sequenced in a study of graft-versus-host responses after intestinal transplantation. Their recognized antigens are unknown. Profiling relied on immunoSEQ multiplex PCR, and the TCRdb table lists in-frame clones only, not all of them. This table holds just over 70,000 clones, approximately 84% found once. Material: unstimulated CD4+ T cells sorted from spleen or lymph node cells, obtained before transplant. Receptor source: a human donor who was the organ donor for an intestinal transplant.

This rearrangement joins TRBV9 to TRBJ1-1; TRBD1 agrees at 7 bases. The V segment lost 0 bases and the J segment 5 bases; nucleotides outside the gene matches: 4. Germline V gene sequence: CDR1 SGDLS, CDR2 YYNGEE. There are 14 residues in the CDR3. The chain's CDR3 is CASSVGDRVTEAFF. The CDR3, as DNA: TGTGCCAGCAGCGTAGGCGACAGGGTAACTGAAGCTTTCTTT.

The V call is TRBV5-1, the J call TRBJ2-1, with TRBD2 as a possible D gene (5 bases). V lost 0 bases to trimming and J lost 3 bases, with 10 bases between them. CDR1 is SGHRS, CDR2 YFSETQ, per germline. The CDR3 extends over 15 amino acids. As DNA, the CDR3 is TGCGCCAGCAGCTTGGGCCTAGCTATCTACAATGAGCAGTTCTTC. Protein sequence: CASSLGLAIYNEQFF.

The chain employs TRBV5-6 and TRBJ1-5, with TRBD1 matching over 7 bases. After removal of 2 bases from V and 7 bases from J, the junction contained 12 bases not matched to a gene. The CDR3 runs 16 residues. Germline V CDR1 and CDR2: SGHDT, YYEEEE. The CDR3 reads CASSLLSDRVGQPQHF. In nucleotides, the CDR3 is TGTGCCAGCAGCTTACTTAGTGACAGGGTAGGGCAGCCCCAGCATTTT.

The rearrangement uses TRBV7-3 and TRBJ1-2; D uncertain. Germline CDR1 SGHTA, CDR2 FQGTGA. The CDR3 spans 15 residues. V was shortened by 1 base and J by 4 bases, with 13 bases between the two germline ends. The CDR3 DNA sequence: TGTGCCAGCAGCTTAATGGCGGAAGATGGCTATGGCTACACCTTC. It is translated as CASSLMAEDGYGYTF.

In this sample, this clone turned up a few times. The J gene is TRBJ2-5, the V gene TRBV19; 7 nucleotides match TRBD1. V was clipped by 5 bases and J by 1 base; unmatched bases: 10. The CDR3 runs to 16 residues. Germline assignment: CDR1 LNHDA and CDR2 SQIVND (reference sequence). The CDR3: CASSYYRGESQETQYF. The CDR3 DNA sequence: TGTGCCAGTAGTTACTACAGGGGCGAGTCCCAAGAGACCCAGTACTTC.